This TCR beta chain originates from a study of blood T cell repertoires in COVID-19. About the study: PBMCs, B-cell-depleted T cells, or T cells were the source of the cDNA or gDNA that made up the material.

TCRdb's table, derived via immunoSEQ multiplex PCR, lists solely in-frame clones and lacks some. Of hundreds of thousands of clones in the sample, around 90% were seen once. This CDR3 comprises 12 residues. Between the trimmed V and J ends, which lost 4 bases and 4 bases, there was a span of 7 bases. Germline loops: CDR1 LNHNV, CDR2 YYDKDF (reference sequence). The J gene is TRBJ1-1, the V gene TRBV15, with a tentative D call TRBD1 (5 bases). This TCR was recovered from a woman aged 40 to 50 with COVID-19, enrolled during active disease. The sequencing input was peripheral blood. The CDR3 bases are TGTGCCACCAGCATCGGGGGCACTGAAGCTTTCTTT. Translating it yields CATSIGGTEAFF.